This T cell receptor (beta chain) was captured in a study of T cell responses to AZD1222 COVID-19 vaccine. V was shortened by 7 bases and J by 5 bases, with 17 bases between the two germline ends. The CDR3 extends over 14 amino acids. Germline loops: CDR1 MNHEY, CDR2 SVGAGI. Pooled in the analysis were second doses at about 4 or about 12 weeks. General study findings and limits: At 160-218 and 743-854, vaccine-associated CD4 TCRs were dominant, and they spanned spike. With two AZD1222 doses given, Spike-specific TCR breadth and depth both rose.

Clones were read by immunoSEQ multiplex PCR, and TCRdb kept only the in-frame ones, dropping some. The sample records about 150,000 clones, over 80% being singletons. Comment on this clone: The antigen is undetermined.

This TCR came from an adult who received the AZD1222 COVID-19 vaccine. V and J are TRBV6-5 and TRBJ1-1; TRBD1 might be the D (5 bases). The sample consisted of peripheral blood, taken 28 days after the second AZD1222 dose. Written as DNA, the CDR3 is TGTGCCAGCACCCTGAGCAGGGATACGACTGAAGCTTTCTTT. Residues: CASTLSRDTTEAFF.